These 17 T cell receptor beta chains were sequenced from one sample in a study of cytomegalovirus exposure and HLA in healthy donors. Researchers ran the PCR with 60 Vbeta and 13 Jbeta primers. Profiling relied on immunoSEQ multiplex PCR, and the TCRdb table lists in-frame clones only, not all of them. Of 95,000 to 150,000 clones in the sample, around two thirds were seen once. The sample comprised PBMCs. These receptors all come from a middle-aged woman in good health and CMV-seropositive.

The V and J genes are TRBV6-1 and TRBJ2-3, with D possibly TRBD1 on 5 matching bases. Trimming removed 2 bases at V and 0 bases at J, with 9 bases between. This CDR3 region has 15 residues. CDR1 and CDR2 (germline): MNHNS, SASEGT. CDR3 coding DNA: TGTGCCAGCAGTGAAAGGGGAATTAGCACAGATACGCAGTATTTT. It encodes CASSERGISTDTQYF.

The genes are TRBV5-4 and TRBJ2-7, with D possibly matching TRBD2 (6 bases). Germline lookup yields CDR1 SGHNT and CDR2 YYREEE (reference sequence). The ends were cut back, 1 base at V and 0 bases at J, with 11 bases in the middle. CDR3 size: 15 residues. CDR3 sequence (DNA): TGTGCCAGCAGCTTGCCGGGACTCGACTCCTACGAGCAGTACTTC. It is translated as CASSLPGLDSYEQYF. Based on the CDR3 plus reference TRBV5-4 and TRBJ2-7, the full variable domain is ETGVTQSPTHLIKTRGQQVTLRCSSQSGHNTVSWYQQALGQGPQFIFQYYREEENGRGNFPPRFSGLQFPNYSSELNVNALELDDSALYLCASSLPGLDSYEQYFGPGTRLTVT.

The J gene is TRBJ1-2, the V gene TRBV7-2; D unresolved. Trimming pared 3 bases from V and 3 bases from J, leaving 11 bases between. The germline V gene has CDR1 SGHTA and CDR2 FQGNSA. The length of the CDR3 is 14 residues. In DNA, the CDR3 is TGTGCCAGCAGCTTGCTGACTCGGGACTATGGCTACACCTTC. Translation gives CASSLLTRDYGYTF.

V and J are TRBV21-1 and TRBJ1-6; TRBD1 is the table's D call, not checked against the DNA. TRBV21-1 is deemed a pseudogene. The CDR3 consists of 14 residues. The CDR3 is CASDPGHYNSPLHF. CDR3 coding DNA: TGTGCCAGCGATCCGGGACACTATAATTCACCCCTCCACTTT.

CDR3 DNA sequence: TGTGCCAGCAGCTTATCCGGACAGCTATTGAACACTGAAGCTTTCTTT. Encoded protein: CASSLSGQLLNTEAFF. The genes are TRBV5-4 and TRBJ1-1; a weak D match, TRBD1 (6 bases). V lost 2 bases, J lost 0 bases, and 14 bases lay in between. Germline-derived CDR1 and CDR2 are SGHNT and YYREEE (reference sequence). The CDR3 runs 16 residues.

This clone was counted a single time. The chain employs TRBV13 and TRBJ1-1; TRBD1 aligns across 7 bases. The CDR3 totals 16 residues. Germline lookup yields CDR1 PRHDT and CDR2 FYEKMQ (reference sequence). V was clipped by 3 bases and J by 7 bases; unmatched bases: 14. The CDR3 reads CASSLDTGVVKGEAFF. Written as DNA, the CDR3 is TGTGCCAGCAGCTTGGACACAGGGGTAGTTAAAGGTGAAGCTTTCTTT.

V and J are TRBV5-8 and TRBJ2-7, with 8 bases lining up with TRBD1. The J segment lost 9 bases and the V segment lost 4 bases, leaving 6 bases of the junction unmatched. Germline CDR1 reads SGHTS; CDR2 reads YDEGEE. The CDR3 loop spans 12 amino acids. The CDR3 reads CASSRDRLRQYF. The CDR3 DNA sequence: TGTGCCAGCAGCCGGGACAGGCTACGGCAGTACTTC.

This chain links TRBV5-5 with TRBJ1-4; 8 nucleotides align to TRBD1. The J segment lost 7 bases and the V segment lost 1 base, leaving 3 bases of the junction unmatched. The CDR3 contains 14 residues. CDR1 is SGHKS, CDR2 YYEKEE, per germline (reference sequence). CDR3 sequence: CASSLQGASEKLFF. CDR3 DNA sequence: TGTGCCAGCAGCTTGCAGGGGGCAAGTGAAAAACTGTTTTTT.

The chain is built from TRBV2 and TRBJ2-3; D is undetermined. Germline CDR1 SNHLY, CDR2 FYNNEI. This CDR3 comprises 12 residues. Trimming removed 5 bases from V and 5 bases from J, with 8 bases in between. The CDR3 coding sequence is TGTGCCAGCAGTTGGGCGAGAGATACGCAGTATTTT. Its protein product is CASSWARDTQYF.

This chain uses TRBV7-8 with TRBJ1-5, with 8 bases lining up with TRBD1. Germline values: CDR1 SGHVS, CDR2 FQNEAQ. The CDR3 totals 14 residues. With V trimmed by 5 bases and J by 13 bases, 13 bases remained unmatched. CDR3 loop: CASSLWTGPGDQHF. Written as DNA, the CDR3 is TGTGCCAGCAGCCTTTGGACAGGGCCCGGGGATCAGCATTTT.

The rearrangement joins TRBV6-5 to TRBJ1-5; D is uncertain. V lost 6 bases to trimming and J lost 3 bases, with 12 bases between them. Germline lookup yields CDR1 MNHEY and CDR2 SVGAGI. This CDR3 has 14 residues. For the CDR3, the DNA is TGTGCCAGCAGCCTATCGTATACCAATCAGCCCCAGCATTTT. It is translated as CASSLSYTNQPQHF.

This clone was recorded a few times. The chain is built from TRBV4-3 and TRBJ2-7; TRBD2 matches 9 bases. The germline CDR1 and CDR2 sequences are LGHNA and YSLEER. The CDR3 consists of 15 residues. V gave up 0 bases and J gave up 1 base; unmatched junction bases: 1. CDR3 residues: CASSQDAGGSYEQYF. The CDR3 nucleotides read TGCGCCAGCAGCCAAGACGCGGGAGGGTCCTACGAGCAGTACTTC.

The chain has TRBV5-6 and TRBJ1-2, with 12 nucleotides matching TRBD1. The CDR3 consists of 16 residues. Trimming removed 4 bases from V and 3 bases from J; junction bases left unmatched: 7. The germline CDR1 and CDR2 sequences are SGHDT and YYEEEE. In DNA, the CDR3 is TGTGCCAGCAGCCCGGGGACAGGGGGCGAGGACTATGGCTACACCTTC. Translating it yields CASSPGTGGEDYGYTF.

This clone was seen more than once but under ten times. The chain combines TRBV7-2 with TRBJ1-1, with D uncertain. Germline V gene sequence: CDR1 SGHTA, CDR2 FQGNSA. Between the trimmed V and J ends, which lost 3 bases and 1 base, there was a span of 9 bases. The CDR3 totals 14 residues. The CDR3 here is CASSFSDKNTEAFF. The CDR3 nucleotides read TGTGCCAGCAGCTTCTCCGACAAGAACACTGAAGCTTTCTTT.

The chain joins TRBV29-1 to TRBJ1-2; the D gene is possibly TRBD1 (5 bases). Trimming removed 3 bases at V and 6 bases at J, with 17 bases between. CDR1 is SQVTM, CDR2 ANQGSEA, per germline. The CDR3 spans 14 residues. This CDR3 is CSVDRSGSLHGYTF. The CDR3 DNA reads as TGCAGCGTTGACCGATCAGGGTCACTTCATGGCTACACCTTC.

The chain recombines TRBV9 with TRBJ2-3; 10 bases fit TRBD2. From germline, CDR1 is SGDLS and CDR2 YYNGEE. The CDR3 is made up of 13 amino acids. Trimming cost V 6 bases and J 12 bases; bases outside gene matches: 10. CDR3 sequence reads: CASTVGSGGVQYF. The CDR3 bases are TGTGCCAGCACCGTGGGGAGCGGGGGGGTACAGTATTTT.

The chain links TRBV11-2 to TRBJ1-2, with D possibly matching TRBD1 (6 bases). In germline, CDR1 is SGHAT, CDR2 FQNNGV. The CDR3 spans 15 residues. V was trimmed by 0 bases and J by 2 bases, leaving 10 bases between them. As DNA, the CDR3 is TGTGCCAGCAGCTTAGATCCAGGGACAAACTATGGCTACACCTTC. Translated, it gives CASSLDPGTNYGYTF.